This TCR beta chain was identified during a study of post-analysis software for immune sequencing data. About the research overall: Patients had relapsing-remitting, secondary progressive or progressive-relapsing multiple sclerosis; some lacked subtype.

The germline CDR1 and CDR2 sequences are SGHTA and FQGNSA. V was clipped by 2 bases and J by 7 bases, with 11 bases between them. The CDR3 covers 13 residues. General study findings and limits: Same-batch samples co-clustered strongly by F measure. Among multiple sclerosis patients, normalized Chao1 diversity was significantly below that of controls. TRBV5-6, TRBV5-1 and TRBV20-1 belonged to a set of a few TRBV segments that were more frequent in patients than controls.

As to this clonotype: Its antigen remains unknown.

Tagging with unique molecular identifiers was a feature of the TCR beta cDNA libraries. Researchers reported 550,000 or so cDNA molecules coming from about 0.98 to 11 million T cells. Each CDR3 protein is one row after TCRdb ran MiXCR on the PCR reads. In the table there are approximately 660,000 distinct CDR3 sequences, around 60% of which are singletons. The sequencing sample was made of blood. V is TRBV7-2 and J is TRBJ1-1; D remains ambiguous. This sequence originates from a girl aged 2-10 years with multiple sclerosis. The CDR3: CASSLLKGGEAFF. CDR3 bases: TGTGCCAGCAGCTTATTAAAAGGAGGTGAAGCTTTCTTT. Complete variable domain (other parts from reference TRBV7-2 and TRBJ1-1): GAGVSQSPSNKVTEKGKDVELRCDPISGHTALYWYRQSLGQGLEFLIYFQGNSAPDKSGLPSDRFSAERTGGSVSTLTIQRTQQEDSAVYLCASSLLKGGEAFFGQGTRLTVV.